This T cell receptor (beta chain) was observed in a study of T cell repertoires in cytomegalovirus infection. Study results and caveats: Ex vivo, HLA-C-restricted CMV-specific TCR beta clonotypes prevailed over the rest of the response.

TCRdb called the reads again in MiXCR, with one record for every CDR3 protein. The sample includes 740,000 or so distinct CDR3 sequences, less than 40% of them seen just once. This clonotype occurred a few times. What it binds is not known. From germline, CDR1 is MDHEN and CDR2 SYDVKM. The CDR3 loop spans 15 amino acids. V lost 6 bases and J 5 bases, leaving 20 bases between the germline ends. The chain couples TRBV28 to TRBJ2-7; either TRBD1 or TRBD2 may fit D (6 bases each). Sequenced material: PBMCs. This receptor was taken from a human donor in good health (CMV status not recorded). Some clones in this sample may be carry-over from other donors' samples. The CDR3 nucleotides are TGTGCCAGCAGGCAGGGGCGAGGGGACTGGAACGAGCAGTACTTC. Encoded protein: CASRQGRGDWNEQYF.